This TCR beta chain was observed in a study of blood T cell repertoires in COVID-19. Whole-study context: Samples came from the United States, Italy and Spain, spanning acute and convalescent COVID-19. T cells, B-cell-depleted T cells, or PBMCs supplied cDNA or gDNA.

In the authors' workflow: Estimated nucleated cell counts came from reference gene primer amplification. The repertoire was sequenced with immunoSEQ multiplex PCR; TCRdb's copy has only in-frame clones and lacks some. That table gives V, J and clone size, and the DNA gave D and trimming. The data contain tens of thousands of clones, 89% of them singletons. This sequence was found in a woman aged 45-65 years with active COVID-19. The specimen was peripheral blood.

CDR3 amino acids: CASSYKNRRGGNYEQYF. CDR3 in DNA: TGTGCCAGCAGTTACAAAAACAGGAGGGGGGGCAACTACGAGCAGTACTTC. V gene TRBV6-7 combines with J gene TRBJ2-7; tentative D call: TRBD2 (7 bases). TRBV6-7 is an open reading frame, and its role is uncertain. The length of the CDR3 is 17 residues. Between the trimmed V and J ends, which lost 2 bases and 3 bases, there was a span of 20 bases.